This record looks at one T cell receptor beta chain sequence and its context. This specimen includes other DNA sequences encoding the same CDR3. This sample stems from a study of blood T cell repertoires in COVID-19. Study-wide context: PBMCs, B-cell-depleted T cells, or T cells were the source of the cDNA or gDNA that made up the material.

Per germline, CDR1 MNHEY and CDR2 SVGAGI. V shed 6 bases, J shed 4 bases, and the junction held 1 base outside the gene matches. The CDR3 contains 12 residues. Using immunoSEQ multiplex PCR, the repertoire was profiled, and TCRdb retains in-frame clones only, with some absent. The sample lists fewer than 300,000 clones, around 88% occurring once. Sequences were obtained from peripheral blood. This clonotype was sampled from an elderly man with acute or convalescent COVID-19. The chain is built from TRBV6-5 and TRBJ1-1, with 8 bases that match TRBD1. CDR3 sequence: CASRTGGTEAFF. DNA for the CDR3: TGTGCCAGCAGAACAGGGGGCACTGAAGCTTTCTTT.